This T cell receptor (beta chain) emerged from a study of T cells in pancreatic ductal adenocarcinoma. Whole-study findings and limits: This surgical cohort overrepresents the minority presenting with early-stage disease. Mean clonality was about 0.11 in tumors and 0.065 to 0.075 in blood, not significantly different. Comparisons of tumor and blood clonality may show falsely lower tumor diversity. Blood had more productive templates and roughly 8-fold more unique clonotypes than tumor.

Sequencing used immunoSEQ multiplex PCR; TCRdb keeps in-frame clones, though not all of them. The sample carries approximately 97,000 clones, about 95% recorded once. CDR3 length: 15 amino acids. V dropped 2 bases and J dropped 3 bases, with 12 bases sitting between them. Germline lookup yields CDR1 SNHLY and CDR2 FYNNEI. Note on this clone: Its specificity is unknown.

The selected patients with pancreatic ductal adenocarcinoma had surgery but no neoadjuvant therapy. V gene TRBV2 combines with J gene TRBJ2-3, with D possibly being TRBD1 (5 bases). The sequenced sample consisted of PBMCs. This sequence was found in a human donor with pancreatic ductal adenocarcinoma. The CDR3 spells CASSERRVGTDTQYF. CDR3 DNA sequence: TGTGCCAGCAGTGAACGCAGGGTCGGGACAGATACGCAGTATTTT. Based on the CDR3 plus reference TRBV2 and TRBJ2-3, the full variable domain is EPEVTQTPSHQVTQMGQEVILRCVPISNHLYFYWYRQILGQKVEFLVSFYNNEISEKSEIFDDQFSVERPDGSNFTLKIRSTKLEDSAMYFCASSERRVGTDTQYFGPGTRLTVL.